This TCR beta chain was obtained from a study of blood T cells in healthy people across ages. Study-wide findings and caveats: Per million T cells, the diversity of TCR beta decreased roughly linearly as age advanced. Relative to aged donors, long-lived donors carried more naive CD4+ cells and displayed higher diversity. Naive T cell percentage showed a strong correlation with the diversity of TCR beta.

Sample-barcoded 5' priming and a J-beta primer mix drove a second PCR of roughly 6 to 12 cycles. Tags on each cDNA molecule came from a template-switch adaptor with 12 random nucleotides. TCRdb re-called the 5' RACE reads with MiXCR, one entry per CDR3 protein. Among hundreds of thousands of distinct CDR3 sequences listed, around 49% were seen once. In germline, CDR1 is SGHRS, CDR2 YFSETQ. Trimming cost V 0 bases and J 5 bases; bases outside gene matches: 5. The CDR3 totals 15 residues. Notes on this clonotype: Its matching antigen is unknown.

Sequences were obtained from blood. The TCR sequence derives from an older woman in good health. The chain recombines TRBV5-1 with TRBJ2-1, with TRBD1 matching 7 bases. The CDR3 coding sequence is TGCGCCAGCAGCTTGGCCGGGGACAGAAACAATGAGCAGTTCTTC. This encodes CASSLAGDRNNEQFF.